The rows below give T cell receptor beta chains drawn from one sample of a study of blood T cell repertoires in COVID-19. TCRdb's copy holds only in-frame clones and misses some; the assay was immunoSEQ multiplex PCR. This sample has 90,000 to 120,000 clones, with 75% to 95% found just once. The specimen sequenced was peripheral blood. The receptors were sampled from a human donor in a cohort sampled during active COVID-19. Each CDR3 is given with its conserved first and last residue. D genes are given only for firm matches. Only part of the rows carry a size: once, few, many, or a class if the clone is expanded.

v_gene	j_gene	d_gene	abundance	CDR3aa	CDR3nt
TRBV2	TRBJ2-2	TRBD1	-	CASRRPGTGNTGELFF	TGTGCCAGCCGAAGACCCGGGACAGGGAACACCGGGGAGCTGTTTTTT
TRBV4-2	TRBJ1-3	TRBD1	-	CASSQPSGTDSGNTIYF	TGTGCCAGCAGCCAACCATCCGGGACAGACTCTGGAAACACCATATATTTT
TRBV9	TRBJ2-3	-	-	CASSVASGYSTDTQYF	TGTGCCAGCAGCGTAGCGAGCGGGTACAGCACAGATACGCAGTATTTT
TRBV19	TRBJ2-6	TRBD1	-	CASRRQGSGANVLTF	TGTGCCAGTAGACGACAGGGGTCTGGGGCCAACGTCCTGACTTTC
TRBV18	TRBJ1-2	TRBD1	-	CASSPQAQKGASYYGYTF	TGTGCCAGCTCACCACAAGCCCAAAAGGGGGCAAGTTACTATGGCTACACCTTC
TRBV19	TRBJ1-1	-	-	CASSPPRENTEAFF	TGTGCCAGTAGCCCCCCCAGGGAGAACACTGAAGCTTTCTTT
TRBV5-1	TRBJ1-1	TRBD1	-	CASSLNTGGTEAFF	TGCGCCAGCAGCTTAAACACAGGGGGCACTGAAGCTTTCTTT
TRBV24-1	TRBJ2-3	-	-	CATSGHGSTDTQYF	TGTGCCACCAGTGGGCACGGGAGTACAGATACGCAGTATTTT
TRBV9	TRBJ2-5	TRBD2	-	CASSPGGEGETQYF	TGTGCCAGCAGCCCCGGGGGGGAGGGGGAGACCCAGTACTTC
TRBV7-9	TRBJ2-1	TRBD2	-	CASSLEVRASGHNNEQFF	TGTGCCAGCAGCTTAGAAGTTAGGGCTAGCGGGCATAACAATGAGCAGTTCTTC
TRBV7-2	TRBJ2-5	TRBD2	-	CASSFPTLAGGPMGETQYF	TGTGCCAGCAGCTTCCCGACACTAGCGGGGGGGCCGATGGGCGAGACCCAGTACTTC
TRBV12-3/TRBV12-4	TRBJ2-7	-	-	CASSSRSFYEQYF	TGTGCCAGCAGTTCCCGGTCGTTCTACGAGCAGTACTTC
TRBV9	TRBJ1-5	TRBD1	few	CASSVGGTGHQPQHF	TGTGCCAGCAGCGTAGGGGGGACAGGGCATCAGCCCCAGCATTTT
TRBV3-1/TRBV3-2	TRBJ2-7	-	-	CASSQVPGEQYF	TGTGCCAGCAGCCAAGTCCCCGGCGAGCAGTACTTC
TRBV6-4	TRBJ1-1	-	-	CASSDSRWSENTF	TGTGCCAGCAGTGACTCGAGGTGGTCTGAGAATACCTTT
TRBV27	TRBJ2-1	TRBD2	-	CASSLSGRGQFF	TGTGCCAGCAGTTTAAGCGGGAGGGGGCAGTTCTTC
TRBV6-4	TRBJ2-3	-	-	CASSGGSTDTQYF	TGTGCCAGCAGTGGCGGGAGCACAGATACGCAGTATTTT
TRBV27	TRBJ2-5	-	once	CASSLGGRVAETQYF	TGTGCCAGCAGTTTGGGGGGAAGGGTGGCTGAGACCCAGTACTTC
TRBV4-2	TRBJ2-7	TRBD2	-	CASSQGAGGTYEQYF	TGTGCCAGCAGCCAAGGAGCGGGGGGGACCTACGAGCAGTACTTC
TRBV30	TRBJ2-7	-	few	CAWNWQGSYEQYF	TGTGCCTGGAATTGGCAGGGGTCCTACGAGCAGTACTTC
TRBV30	TRBJ1-2	-	-	CAWSLAAWSYGYTF	TGTGCCTGGAGTCTGGCGGCTTGGAGCTATGGCTACACCTTC
TRBV5-5	TRBJ1-2	TRBD1	-	CASSSGTERLENYGYTF	TGTGCCAGCAGCTCCGGGACAGAAAGATTAGAAAACTATGGCTACACCTTC
TRBV6-6	TRBJ1-3	TRBD1	-	CASSYLGQGPGNTIYF	TGTGCCAGCAGTTACCTGGGACAGGGGCCAGGAAACACCATATATTTT
TRBV4-3	TRBJ2-7	TRBD1	-	CASSLGQGYYEQYF	TGCGCCAGCAGCCTCGGACAGGGGTACTACGAGCAGTACTTC
TRBV5-6	TRBJ2-1	-	few	CASSLGQTYNEQFF	TGTGCCAGCAGCTTGGGACAGACCTACAATGAGCAGTTCTTC
TRBV20-1	TRBJ2-5	-	-	CSARFRETQYF	TGCAGTGCTAGGTTCCGGGAGACCCAGTACTTC
TRBV27	TRBJ1-1	-	-	CASSLLFDTEAFF	TGTGCCAGCAGTTTATTATTCGACACTGAAGCTTTCTTT
TRBV6-5	TRBJ1-1	-	-	CASSSVKGGRTEAFF	TGTGCCAGCAGTTCGGTAAAGGGGGGGCGCACTGAAGCTTTCTTT
TRBV30	TRBJ2-2	TRBD1	-	CAWSGTGRGELFF	TGTGCCTGGAGTGGGACAGGTCGCGGGGAGCTGTTTTTT
TRBV19	TRBJ1-1	TRBD1	-	CASSIRDRGPTEAFF	TGTGCCAGTAGTATACGGGACAGGGGGCCCACTGAAGCTTTCTTT
TRBV28	TRBJ2-1	TRBD2	-	CASSFGVAGGSYFSYNEQFF	TGTGCCAGCAGTTTCGGGGTAGCGGGAGGTTCATACTTCTCCTACAATGAGCAGTTCTTC
TRBV7-8	TRBJ2-3	-	-	CASGPPADSGTDTQYF	TGTGCCAGCGGGCCCCCAGCAGATTCCGGCACAGATACGCAGTATTTT
TRBV5-4	TRBJ1-1	-	-	CASSLAGTLNTEAFF	TGTGCCAGCAGCTTAGCCGGGACTTTGAACACTGAAGCTTTCTTT
TRBV7-9	TRBJ2-3	TRBD2	-	CASSLFGGEDTQYF	TGTGCCAGCAGCTTATTCGGGGGGGAAGATACGCAGTATTTT
TRBV27	TRBJ2-5	-	-	CASRSSGRGSAQYF	TGTGCCAGCAGGTCTAGCGGAAGGGGGTCGGCCCAGTACTTC
TRBV25-1	TRBJ1-5	-	-	CASSGAGSGNQPQHF	TGTGCCAGCAGTGGGGCAGGGTCGGGCAATCAGCCCCAGCATTTT
TRBV4-3	TRBJ1-2	TRBD1	few	CASSQDLGGAYGYTF	TGCGCCAGCAGCCAAGATTTAGGGGGCGCCTATGGCTACACCTTC
TRBV24-1	TRBJ2-5	-	-	CATSDFSRDKETQYF	TGTGCCACCAGTGATTTTTCGAGGGATAAAGAGACCCAGTACTTC
TRBV13	TRBJ2-7	TRBD1	-	CASILRGHSYEQYF	TGTGCCAGCATCTTAAGGGGGCACTCCTACGAGCAGTACTTC
TRBV4-3	TRBJ1-1	-	-	CASSQDLNSGEAFF	TGCGCCAGCAGCCAAGATCTAAACAGCGGGGAAGCTTTCTTT
TRBV6-2/TRBV6-3	TRBJ2-3	-	-	CASSDPFTGNTQYF	TGTGCCAGCAGTGACCCCTTCACGGGGAATACGCAGTATTTT
TRBV30	TRBJ2-1	-	-	CAWSEVEAGPYNEQFF	TGTGCCTGGAGTGAGGTAGAAGCGGGTCCCTACAATGAGCAGTTCTTC
TRBV5-5	TRBJ2-3	-	few	CASSSIATGVPDTQYF	TGTGCCAGCAGCTCGATAGCGACAGGAGTGCCAGATACGCAGTATTTT
TRBV6-6	TRBJ2-7	TRBD1	-	CASSGRGQGTGEQYF	TGTGCCAGCAGTGGCCGGGGACAGGGAACGGGCGAGCAGTACTTC
TRBV27	TRBJ1-1	TRBD1	-	CASSKFDRGYTEAFF	TGTGCCAGCAGTAAGTTCGACAGGGGGTACACTGAAGCTTTCTTT
TRBV10-3	TRBJ1-2	-	-	CAISESSRYTF	TGTGCCATCAGTGAGTCGAGCCGCTACACCTTC
TRBV7-9	TRBJ2-7	-	-	CASSSMDTAGF	TGTGCCAGCAGCTCGATGGACACAGCTGGGTTC
TRBV11-3	TRBJ1-5	-	-	CASNILGAGALRCTQPQHF	TGTGCCAGCAATATCTTGGGGGCAGGAGCGTTGAGATGTACTCAGCCCCAGCATTTT
TRBV6-5	TRBJ2-7	TRBD1	-	CASSYSPGGFSYEQYF	TGTGCCAGCAGTTACTCGCCAGGGGGCTTTTCCTACGAGCAGTACTTC
TRBV5-1	TRBJ2-7	TRBD1	-	CASSLSGTGVHEQYF	TGCGCCAGCAGCTTATCCGGGACAGGGGTGCACGAGCAGTACTTC
TRBV19	TRBJ2-1	-	-	CASNQAGSYNEQFF	TGTGCCAGTAATCAAGCGGGCTCCTACAATGAGCAGTTCTTC
TRBV5-1	TRBJ2-3	-	-	CASTREGTDTQYF	TGCGCCAGCACCAGAGAGGGTACAGATACGCAGTATTTT
TRBV5-4	TRBJ1-1	TRBD1	-	CASSLPGQGRIEAFF	TGTGCCAGCAGCCTCCCGGGACAGGGGCGGATTGAAGCTTTCTTT